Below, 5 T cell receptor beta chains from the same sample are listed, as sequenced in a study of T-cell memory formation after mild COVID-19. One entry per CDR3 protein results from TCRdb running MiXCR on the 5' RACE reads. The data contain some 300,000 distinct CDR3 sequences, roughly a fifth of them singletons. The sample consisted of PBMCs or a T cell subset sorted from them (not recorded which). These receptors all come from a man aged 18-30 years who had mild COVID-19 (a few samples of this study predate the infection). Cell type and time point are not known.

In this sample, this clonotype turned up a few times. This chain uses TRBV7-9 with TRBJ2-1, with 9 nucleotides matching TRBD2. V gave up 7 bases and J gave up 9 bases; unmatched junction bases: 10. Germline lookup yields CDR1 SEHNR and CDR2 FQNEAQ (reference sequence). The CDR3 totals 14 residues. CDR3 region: CASTPPRTSVEQFF. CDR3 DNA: TGTGCCAGCACCCCCCCAAGGACTAGCGTTGAGCAGTTCTTC.

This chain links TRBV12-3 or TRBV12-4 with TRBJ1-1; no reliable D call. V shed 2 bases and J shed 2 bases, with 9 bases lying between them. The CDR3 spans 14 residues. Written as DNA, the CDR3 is TGTGCCAGCAGTTTAACATCCCCCAACACTGAAGCTTTCTTT. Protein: CASSLTSPNTEAFF.

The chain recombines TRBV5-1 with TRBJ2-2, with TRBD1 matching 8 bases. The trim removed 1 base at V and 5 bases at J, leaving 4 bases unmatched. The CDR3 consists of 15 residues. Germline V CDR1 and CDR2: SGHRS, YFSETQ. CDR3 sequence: CASSLTRQGTGELFF. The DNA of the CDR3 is TGCGCCAGCAGCTTGACCCGACAGGGGACCGGGGAGCTGTTTTTT.

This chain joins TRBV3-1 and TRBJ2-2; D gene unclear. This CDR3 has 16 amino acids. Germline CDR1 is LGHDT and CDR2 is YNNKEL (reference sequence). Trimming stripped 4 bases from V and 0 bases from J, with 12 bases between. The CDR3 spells CASSPPSAANTGELFF. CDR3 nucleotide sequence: TGTGCCAGCAGCCCCCCCAGCGCAGCGAACACCGGGGAGCTGTTTTTT. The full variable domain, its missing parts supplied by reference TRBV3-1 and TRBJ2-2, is DTAVSQTPKYLVTQMGNDKSIKCEQNLGHDTMYWYKQDSKKFLKIMFSYNNKELIINETVPNRFSPKSPDKAHLNLHINSLELGDSAVYFCASSPPSAANTGELFFGEGSRLTVL.

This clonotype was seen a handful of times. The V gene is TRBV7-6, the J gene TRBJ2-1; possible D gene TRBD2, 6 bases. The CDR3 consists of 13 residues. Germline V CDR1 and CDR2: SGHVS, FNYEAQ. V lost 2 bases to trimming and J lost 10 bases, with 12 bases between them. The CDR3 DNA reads TGTGCCAGCAGCTTAACACTAGCATGGGAGCAGTTCTTC. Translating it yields CASSLTLAWEQFF. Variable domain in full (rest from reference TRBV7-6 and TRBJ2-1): GAGVSQSPRYKVTKRGQDVALRCDPISGHVSLYWYRQALGQGPEFLTYFNYEAQQDKSGLPNDRFSAERPEGSISTLTIQRTEQRDSAMYRCASSLTLAWEQFFGPGTRLTVL.